This T cell receptor (beta chain) was sequenced in a study of T cells in Graves' hyperthyroidism and ophthalmopathy. Germline V gene sequence: CDR1 SGDLS, CDR2 YYNGEE. CDR3 size: 12 residues. The V gene lost 7 bases and the J gene lost 8 bases, with 13 bases spanning the gap. The CDR3 regions of TCR beta were amplified from RNA transcripts. HTBI primers drove first-round RT-PCR of the TCR CDR3. TCRdb re-called the multiplex PCR reads through MiXCR, storing one row per CDR3 protein. Of around 290,000 distinct CDR3 sequences in the sample, about 17% were seen once. With duration under 3 months, ophthalmopathy was active: Clinical Activity Score at least 3, NOSPECS at least 4. Extraction of PBMCs used 7.5 to 10 ml of fresh peripheral blood. This clonotype came up a few times. The antigen is unknown. Notes on the study in general: Clonotypes that were expanded in thyroid above 0.001 mostly appeared in blood too.

The chain uses TRBV9 and TRBJ2-1; D is unresolved. The source is a woman aged 60-70 years with Graves' ophthalmopathy. Source material: blood. The CDR3 here is CASALPGDEQFF. Here the CDR3 DNA reads TGTGCCAGCGCCCTCCCCGGCGATGAGCAGTTCTTC.